Given below is one T cell receptor (beta chain) in context. Per germline, CDR1 MNHNS and CDR2 SASEGT. There are 11 residues in the CDR3. V was trimmed by 2 bases and J by 11 bases, leaving 7 bases between them. The data originate from a study of OX40 agonist ivuxolimab in advanced cancers. Study in general: A mean age of approximately 60 years, range about 20 to 79, was recorded, and approximately 85% were male.

The data were produced by immunoSEQ multiplex PCR, yet TCRdb's version contains in-frame clones alone and is incomplete. The profile shows about 38,000 clones, 87% of them singletons. The chain combines TRBV6-1 with TRBJ2-4; D tentatively reads TRBD1 or TRBD2 (5 bases each). The sample here was CD4+ or CD8+ T cells sorted from blood, taken in a trial of the OX40 agonist ivuxolimab. The sequence was obtained from an adult with an advanced solid tumor such as melanoma, head and neck, liver or kidney cancer. For the CDR3, the DNA is TGTGCCAGCAGTGAATGGGACGTTCAGTACTTC. The encoded protein is CASSEWDVQYF.